Detailed here is one T cell receptor (beta chain). The target antigen is unknown. This specimen comes from a study of beta chain features in type 1 diabetes. The study's findings and limits: Type 1 diabetes patients had moderately but significantly shorter TCRB CDR3s in all four CD4+ subsets.

Expressed TCRB transcripts were sequenced, since all the RNA that had been isolated was reverse transcribed. The protocol was immunoSEQ multiplex PCR, while the TCRdb copy is restricted to in-frame clones and leaves out a portion. The data show about 160,000 clones, 7.5% to 9.5% seen once. This CDR3 contains 15 residues. The germline V and J ends were trimmed by 5 bases and 1 base, with 11 bases remaining between them. Germline CDR1 SEHNR, CDR2 FQNEAQ (reference sequence). The sequence was collected from a woman in her late teens or twenties with type 1 diabetes. V is TRBV7-9 and J is TRBJ2-2; D perhaps matches TRBD1 (6 bases). Sequencing was done on a sample of central memory CD4+ T cells from blood. Here the CDR3 DNA reads TGTGCCAGCAGCCTCCGAGGGGGGAACACCGGGGAGCTGTTTTTT. It is translated as CASSLRGGNTGELFF.